This TCR beta chain stems from a study of beta chain features in type 1 diabetes listed by TCRdb under 2018. The study in broad terms: Mean age, gender distribution, total cell number and subset yield were not different between patients and healthy donors. A total of roughly 98,000,000 sorted cells were examined across all samples, and a strong correlation was observed between cell number per subset and RNA yield. The study compared TCRB repertoires of sorted circulating CD4+ T cell subsets between recently diagnosed type 1 diabetes patients and matched healthy donors. Regulatory and stem cell-like memory subsets were isolated from only 8 patients and roughly eight healthy donors, whereas naive and central memory subsets came from all 30 or so donors. Study-level results and caveats: Only small numbers of individuals were included in the HLA sub-analyses, which left unresolved whether HLA type had any influence on TCRB rearrangement. Fewer insertions and more nucleotide deletions at VDJ recombination sites were observed in patients with type 1 diabetes, implying thymic rearrangement abnormalities. PCR might favor shorter templates, but patient and control samples were amplified and corrected together, so any skew would affect both groups equally. Sequencing cDNA rather than genomic DNA could over-represent highly expressing activated cells, although activation and CD3 levels did not differ between groups. Type 1 diabetes patients showed a moderate but significant shortening of TCRB CDR3 length in all four CD4+ subsets. The naive, central memory and regulatory TCRB repertoires appeared to resemble one another more closely among patients than among healthy donors.

This clone was recorded a few times. The clone's antigen remains unknown. Per-nucleotide qualities are absent, and no much larger clonotype sits a single base away. The High Capacity cDNA Reverse Transcription Kit was used to reverse transcribe all of the isolated RNA, meaning that expressed TCRB transcripts were what got sequenced. Naive, central memory and regulatory T cell samples underwent deep immunoSEQ sequencing, averaging about 3.57 million total reads per sample. After sorted cells were lysed in RLT buffer, RNA was extracted with DNase-treated RNeasy Micro or Mini kits, with the choice depending on cell number. Each cell subset was processed separately to prevent cross-contamination, with patient and healthy donor samples processed together. TCRB sequences were amplified from cDNA with the immunoSEQ multiplex PCR, producing 87-bp fragments spanning the CDR3 region. The amplicons were sequenced using the Illumina HiSeq platform. The published analysis was carried out like this. Synthetic template baselines were used to correct PCR bias computationally, reads within Hamming distance 2 were collapsed together, and singletons that could not be merged were discarded. Reads were aligned against IMGT to assign V, D and J genes, CDR3 length and insertions or deletions at six rearrangement sites. Clonotype counts were normalized to sorted cell number within each subset before computing true diversity and Gini coefficients with the tcR R package. The overlap coefficient, calculated on TCRB nucleotide sequences, was used to measure repertoire sharing. Out-of-frame TCRB sequences from naive cells were analyzed as a proxy for the pre-selection repertoire. Imported from immuneACCESS, the table was reduced by TCRdb to in-frame sequences with V and J called. These copies leave out some clones; in studies compared against another copy, an unresolved V gene accounts for under half, and the cause of the remainder is not known. V and J calls and clone size come straight from that table; D and trimming were deduced from the DNA. The sample yields over 600,000 clones; 9.5% to 15% were counted once. The biggest ten clones account for more than 0.095% of the sample.

From the cysteine through the phenylalanine, the CDR3 covers 15 amino acids. Kept here is only the CDR3 DNA, which spans 45 bases and is read in frame from base 1. V is cut by 1 base and J by 2 bases, and the space between the germline ends is 10 bases. The germline V gene encodes CDR1 SGHDT and CDR2 YYEEEE. Each donor gave one peripheral blood draw, about 100 mL on average, collected into heparinised tubes. A BD FACSAria II was used to sort naive, central memory, regulatory and stem cell-like memory CD4+ T cells with a panel that included CD45RO, CCR7, CD25, CD127, CD95 and CD27. Purity was above 95% for every sorted population. PBMCs were isolated immediately by Lymphoprep density gradient centrifugation and stained directly without culture. So that batch effects would be minimized, each experiment stained and sorted samples in pairs, pairing one healthy donor with one patient.

The specimen sequenced was naive CD4+ T cells from blood. According to the study, the label for this sample's cell subset or site signals: true naive CD4+ T cells. The receptor was isolated from a man aged 25-45 years with type 1 diabetes. The rearranged segments are TRBV5-6 and TRBJ2-1; the D gene lacks a confident call. The CDR3 protein is CASSLYFPPYNEQFF. The bases read TGTGCCAGCAGCTTGTATTTTCCCCCCTACAATGAGCAGTTCTTC.